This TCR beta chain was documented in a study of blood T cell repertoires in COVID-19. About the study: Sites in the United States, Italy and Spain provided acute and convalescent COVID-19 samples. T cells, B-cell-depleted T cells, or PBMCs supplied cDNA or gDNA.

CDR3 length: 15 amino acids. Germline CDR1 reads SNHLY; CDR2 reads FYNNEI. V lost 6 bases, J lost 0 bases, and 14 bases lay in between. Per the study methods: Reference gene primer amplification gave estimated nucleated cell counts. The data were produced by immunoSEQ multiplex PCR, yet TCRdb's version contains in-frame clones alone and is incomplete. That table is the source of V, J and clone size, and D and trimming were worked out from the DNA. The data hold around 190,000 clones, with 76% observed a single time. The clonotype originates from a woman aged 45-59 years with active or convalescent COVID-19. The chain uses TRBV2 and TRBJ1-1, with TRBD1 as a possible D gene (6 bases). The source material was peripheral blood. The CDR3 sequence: CASRQEQGVNTEAFF. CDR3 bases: TGTGCCAGCAGGCAAGAACAGGGCGTGAACACTGAAGCTTTCTTT.